Sequencing of this TCR beta chain was carried out in a study of blood T cell repertoires in COVID-19. In the study overall: Sample material is recorded as cDNA or gDNA derived from T cells, B-cell-depleted T cells, or PBMCs.

This CDR3 contains 11 residues. With V trimmed by 6 bases and J by 4 bases, 0 bases remained unmatched. Per germline, CDR1 PRHDT and CDR2 FYEKMQ (reference sequence). Measured with immunoSEQ multiplex PCR; TCRdb has only the in-frame clones, and not every one. The sample contains 250,000 to 300,000 clones, roughly 89% of which appear only once. Participants, about 18 to 90 years old, spanned about two dozen US areas. Cohort 3 recovered donors had two negative PCRs, clearance, or symptom resolution. This rearrangement joins TRBV13 to TRBJ2-7; TRBD2 agrees at 7 bases. The sequence was obtained from a woman in her fifties or sixties who had recovered from COVID-19. The sample consisted of PBMCs or T cells enriched from blood (not recorded which). CDR3 residues: CASRGGYEQYF. The CDR3 DNA reads as TGTGCCAGCAGGGGGGGGTACGAGCAGTACTTC.